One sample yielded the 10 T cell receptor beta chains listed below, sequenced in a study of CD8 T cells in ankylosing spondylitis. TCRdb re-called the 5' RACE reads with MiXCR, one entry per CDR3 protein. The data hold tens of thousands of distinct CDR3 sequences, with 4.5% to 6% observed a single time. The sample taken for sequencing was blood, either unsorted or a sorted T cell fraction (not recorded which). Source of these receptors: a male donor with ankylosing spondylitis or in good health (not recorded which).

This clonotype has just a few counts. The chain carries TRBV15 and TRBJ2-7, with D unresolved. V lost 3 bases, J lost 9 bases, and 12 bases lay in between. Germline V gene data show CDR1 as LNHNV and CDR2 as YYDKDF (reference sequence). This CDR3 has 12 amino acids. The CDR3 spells CATSSGRYGQYF. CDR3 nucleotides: TGTGCCACCAGCAGTGGGCGGTATGGGCAGTACTTC.

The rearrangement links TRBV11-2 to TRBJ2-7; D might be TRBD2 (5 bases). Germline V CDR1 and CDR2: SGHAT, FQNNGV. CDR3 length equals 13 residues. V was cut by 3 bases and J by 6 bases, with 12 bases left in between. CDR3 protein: CASSFNQGSEQYF. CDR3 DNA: TGTGCCAGCAGCTTTAATCAAGGGAGCGAGCAGTACTTC.

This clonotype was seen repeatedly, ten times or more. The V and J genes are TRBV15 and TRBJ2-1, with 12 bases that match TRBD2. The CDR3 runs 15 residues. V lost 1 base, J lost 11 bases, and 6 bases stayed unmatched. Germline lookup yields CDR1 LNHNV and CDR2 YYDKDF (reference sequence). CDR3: CATSRASGGDRQQFF. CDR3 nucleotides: TGTGCCACCAGCAGAGCTAGCGGGGGGGACAGGCAGCAGTTCTTC.

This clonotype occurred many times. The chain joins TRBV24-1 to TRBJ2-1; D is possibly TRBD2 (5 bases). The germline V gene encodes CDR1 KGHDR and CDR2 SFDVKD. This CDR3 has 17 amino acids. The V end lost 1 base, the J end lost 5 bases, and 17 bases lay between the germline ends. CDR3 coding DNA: TGTGCCACCAGTGATTTTCCAAGAATAGGAGGTCACAATGAGCAGTTCTTC. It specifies CATSDFPRIGGHNEQFF.

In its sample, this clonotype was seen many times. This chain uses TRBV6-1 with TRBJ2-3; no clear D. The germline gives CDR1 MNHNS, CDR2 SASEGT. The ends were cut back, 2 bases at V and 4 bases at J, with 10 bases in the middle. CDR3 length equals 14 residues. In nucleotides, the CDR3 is TGTGCCAGCAGTGAATCGGACGGAGCAGATACGCAGTATTTT. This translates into CASSESDGADTQYF.

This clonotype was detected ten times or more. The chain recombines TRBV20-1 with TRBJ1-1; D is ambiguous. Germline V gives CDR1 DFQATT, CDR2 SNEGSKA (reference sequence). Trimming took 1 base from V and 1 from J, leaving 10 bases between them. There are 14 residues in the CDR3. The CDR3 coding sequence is TGCAGTGCTAGAGTAGGCTTAGCGAACACTGAAGCTTTCTTT. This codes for CSARVGLANTEAFF.

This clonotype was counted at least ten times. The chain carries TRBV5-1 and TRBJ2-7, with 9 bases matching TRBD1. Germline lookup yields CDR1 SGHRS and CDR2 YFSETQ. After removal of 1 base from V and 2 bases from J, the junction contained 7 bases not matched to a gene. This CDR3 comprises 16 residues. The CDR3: CASSLLDRGTPYEQYF. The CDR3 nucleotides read TGCGCCAGCAGCTTGTTGGACAGGGGCACTCCCTACGAGCAGTACTTC.

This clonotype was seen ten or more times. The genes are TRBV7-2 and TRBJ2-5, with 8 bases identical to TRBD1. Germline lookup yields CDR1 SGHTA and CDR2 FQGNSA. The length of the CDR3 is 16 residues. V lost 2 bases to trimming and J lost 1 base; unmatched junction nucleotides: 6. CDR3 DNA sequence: TGTGCCAGCAGCTTAAGGCCCAGGGGGCTCCAAGAGACCCAGTACTTC. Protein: CASSLRPRGLQETQYF. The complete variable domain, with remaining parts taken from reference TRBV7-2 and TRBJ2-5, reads GAGVSQSPSNKVTEKGKDVELRCDPISGHTALYWYRQSLGQGLEFLIYFQGNSAPDKSGLPSDRFSAERTGGSVSTLTIQRTQQEDSAVYLCASSLRPRGLQETQYFGPGTRLLVL.

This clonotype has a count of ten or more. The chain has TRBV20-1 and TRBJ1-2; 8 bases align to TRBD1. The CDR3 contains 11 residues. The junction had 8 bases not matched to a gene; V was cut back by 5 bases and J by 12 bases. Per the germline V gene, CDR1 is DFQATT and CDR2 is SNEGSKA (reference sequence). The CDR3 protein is CSASNRGTHTF. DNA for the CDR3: TGCAGTGCTTCAAACAGGGGGACGCACACCTTC.

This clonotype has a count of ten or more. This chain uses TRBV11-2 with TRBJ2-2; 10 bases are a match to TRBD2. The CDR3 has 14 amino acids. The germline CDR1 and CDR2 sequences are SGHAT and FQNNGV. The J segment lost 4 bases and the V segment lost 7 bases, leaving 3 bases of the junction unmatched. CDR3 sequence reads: CASNSGGTTGELFF. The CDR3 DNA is TGTGCCAGCAATAGCGGGGGGACCACCGGGGAGCTGTTTTTT.